The 5 T cell receptor beta chains given below trace back to one sample, sequenced in a study of T cell responses to AZD1222 COVID-19 vaccine. Assay: immunoSEQ multiplex PCR; the TCRdb copy retains only in-frame clones and omits some. In the table there are under 150,000 clones, approximately 83% of which are singletons. This material consisted of peripheral blood, taken on day 0 of MenACWY control vaccination. The receptors originated from an adult in good health.

The V and J genes are TRBV3-1 (or the pseudogene TRBV3-2) and TRBJ2-7; either TRBD1 or TRBD2 may supply D (6 bases each). CDR3 length: 15 amino acids. V lost 1 base, J lost 2 bases, and 12 bases lay in between. The germline V gene encodes CDR1 LGHDT and CDR2 YNNKEL (reference sequence). The CDR3 is CASSQAWGAAYEQYF. The DNA for the CDR3 is TGTGCCAGCAGCCAAGCATGGGGGGCCGCCTACGAGCAGTACTTC.

The V and J genes are TRBV6-2 or TRBV6-3 and TRBJ1-5, with TRBD1 matching over 8 bases. This CDR3 has 15 residues. The junction had 6 bases not matched to a gene; V was cut back by 6 bases and J by 2 bases. Germline CDR1 is MNHEY and CDR2 is SVGEGT. CDR3 amino acids: CASSSDREGNQPQHF. CDR3 nucleotides: TGTGCCAGCAGCTCGGACAGGGAGGGCAATCAGCCCCAGCATTTT.

In its sample, this clone was seen once. The chain joins TRBV28 to TRBJ1-2, with D unclear. The CDR3 totals 13 residues. The V gene lost 2 bases and the J gene lost 3 bases, with 7 bases spanning the gap. Germline CDR1 is MDHEN and CDR2 is SYDVKM. In nucleotides, the CDR3 is TGTGCCAGCAGTTTAGGGTTCTACTATGGCTACACCTTC. This encodes CASSLGFYYGYTF.

V is TRBV29-1 and J is TRBJ1-5; D is undetermined. CDR3 length equals 13 residues. Germline assignment: CDR1 SQVTM and CDR2 ANQGSEA. Between the trimmed V and J ends, which lost 4 bases and 9 bases, there was a span of 16 bases. The CDR3 nucleotides read TGCAGCGTTGTATACGACACCGCGGGGCCCCAGCATTTT. Translating it yields CSVVYDTAGPQHF.

This chain uses TRBV7-6 with TRBJ2-5; TRBD2 matches at 9 bases. Germline CDR1 reads SGHVS; CDR2 reads FNYEAQ. The CDR3 totals 16 residues. With V trimmed by 4 bases and J by 2 bases, 8 bases remained unmatched. CDR3 in amino acids: CASSYDLAGGQETQYF. CDR3 coding DNA: TGTGCCAGCAGCTACGACTTGGCGGGGGGGCAAGAGACCCAGTACTTC.